This is a list of T cell receptor beta chains from one sample in a study of blood T cells in healthy people across ages. TCRdb fed the 5' RACE reads into MiXCR, producing one record per CDR3 protein. This table holds fewer than 950,000 distinct CDR3 sequences, around 36% found once. Sequenced input: blood. Source of these receptors: a man aged 18-30 years in good health. CDR3s include the opening cysteine and the closing phenylalanine or tryptophan. Each record gives: J gene, D gene, V gene, clone size, CDR3 protein, CDR3 DNA. The D gene is left open where the match is weak. A row's size may be missing; if present it is once, few, many or a size class.

j_call: TRBJ1-3; d_call: TRBD1; v_call: TRBV10-3; clone_size: NA; cdr3_aa: CAIRTGGNTIYF; cdr3_nt: TGTGCCATCAGGACAGGGGGAAACACCATATATTTT
j_call: TRBJ1-6; d_call: NA; v_call: TRBV2; clone_size: NA; cdr3_aa: CASSEWTHNSPLHF; cdr3_nt: TGTGCCAGCAGTGAGTGGACCCATAATTCACCCCTCCACTTT
j_call: TRBJ2-2; d_call: NA; v_call: TRBV7-2; clone_size: few; cdr3_aa: CASRFPENTGELFF; cdr3_nt: TGTGCCAGCCGTTTTCCCGAGAACACCGGGGAGCTGTTTTTT
j_call: TRBJ2-7; d_call: NA; v_call: TRBV10-3; clone_size: NA; cdr3_aa: CASGPRGTYEQYF; cdr3_nt: TGTGCCTCAGGACCGCGGGGCACCTACGAGCAGTACTTC
j_call: TRBJ2-2; d_call: TRBD1; v_call: TRBV7-2; clone_size: few; cdr3_aa: CASSLSGTGISGELFF; cdr3_nt: TGTGCCAGCAGCCTGTCCGGGACAGGGATTTCCGGGGAGCTGTTTTTT
j_call: TRBJ2-1; d_call: TRBD2; v_call: TRBV20-1; clone_size: few; cdr3_aa: CSAAGTSGESSYNEQFF; cdr3_nt: TGCAGTGCTGCCGGGACTAGCGGGGAGAGCTCCTACAATGAGCAGTTCTTC
j_call: TRBJ1-6; d_call: NA; v_call: TRBV20-1; clone_size: few; cdr3_aa: CSARDEGRSYNSPLHF; cdr3_nt: TGCAGTGCTAGAGATGAGGGTCGGTCCTATAATTCACCCCTCCACTTT
j_call: TRBJ1-1; d_call: NA; v_call: TRBV5-5; clone_size: NA; cdr3_aa: CASSLGRGLVTEAFF; cdr3_nt: TGTGCCAGCAGCTTGGGTCGGGGGCTGGTCACTGAAGCTTTCTTT
j_call: TRBJ2-3; d_call: NA; v_call: TRBV7-9; clone_size: NA; cdr3_aa: CASSAGQFTDTQYF; cdr3_nt: TGTGCCAGCAGCGCGGGGCAATTTACAGATACGCAGTATTTT
j_call: TRBJ1-1; d_call: NA; v_call: TRBV5-1; clone_size: NA; cdr3_aa: CASSSSLGRANTEAFF; cdr3_nt: TGCGCCAGCAGCTCATCCTTGGGGCGGGCGAACACTGAAGCTTTCTTT
j_call: TRBJ2-5; d_call: TRBD2; v_call: TRBV7-2; clone_size: NA; cdr3_aa: CACSLESSGSETQYF; cdr3_nt: TGTGCCTGCAGCTTAGAATCTAGCGGTTCCGAGACCCAGTACTTC
j_call: TRBJ1-1; d_call: NA; v_call: TRBV5-1; clone_size: few; cdr3_aa: CASSLEGQNTEAFF; cdr3_nt: TGCGCCAGCAGCTTGGAAGGGCAGAACACTGAAGCTTTCTTT
j_call: TRBJ2-1; d_call: TRBD2; v_call: TRBV7-2; clone_size: NA; cdr3_aa: CASSLASGGEQFF; cdr3_nt: TGTGCCAGCAGCTTAGCGTCGGGGGGTGAGCAGTTCTTC
j_call: TRBJ2-6; d_call: NA; v_call: TRBV12-3/TRBV12-4; clone_size: few; cdr3_aa: CASSFQAGANVLTF; cdr3_nt: TGTGCCAGCAGTTTCCAGGCGGGGGCCAACGTCCTGACTTTC
j_call: TRBJ2-5; d_call: NA; v_call: TRBV27; clone_size: NA; cdr3_aa: CASSLSTFQGGEQYF; cdr3_nt: TGTGCCAGCAGTTTATCGACATTTCAAGGGGGTGAGCAGTACTTC
j_call: TRBJ1-1; d_call: NA; v_call: TRBV7-2; clone_size: many; cdr3_aa: CASSFGDTEAFF; cdr3_nt: TGTGCCAGCAGTTTTGGGGACACTGAAGCTTTCTTT
j_call: TRBJ1-5; d_call: NA; v_call: TRBV12-5; clone_size: few; cdr3_aa: CASGTENYSNQPQHF; cdr3_nt: TGTGCTAGTGGGACCGAGAATTATAGCAATCAGCCCCAGCATTTT
j_call: TRBJ2-5; d_call: TRBD1; v_call: TRBV20-1; clone_size: NA; cdr3_aa: CSAHRTGSVYNEQYF; cdr3_nt: TGCAGTGCCCATCGGACAGGGAGTGTCTACAATGAGCAGTACTTC
j_call: TRBJ2-1; d_call: TRBD1; v_call: TRBV29-1; clone_size: many; cdr3_aa: CSVEQGNEQFF; cdr3_nt: TGCAGCGTCGAACAGGGGAATGAGCAGTTCTTC
j_call: TRBJ2-5; d_call: NA; v_call: TRBV25-1; clone_size: few; cdr3_aa: CASGRSSKTQYF; cdr3_nt: TGTGCCAGCGGGAGGAGCAGCAAGACCCAGTACTTC
j_call: TRBJ2-1; d_call: NA; v_call: TRBV7-2; clone_size: few; cdr3_aa: CASSLRGPSSYNEQFF; cdr3_nt: TGTGCCAGCAGCTTACGGGGTCCTAGCTCCTACAATGAGCAGTTCTTC
j_call: TRBJ2-7; d_call: NA; v_call: TRBV10-3; clone_size: many; cdr3_aa: CAISERGGGLVYEQYF; cdr3_nt: TGTGCCATCAGTGAGAGGGGGGGAGGGCTGGTCTACGAGCAGTACTTC
j_call: TRBJ1-1; d_call: NA; v_call: TRBV7-9; clone_size: NA; cdr3_aa: CASSPSGDRNTEAFF; cdr3_nt: TGTGCCAGCAGCCCATCAGGGGATCGGAACACTGAAGCTTTCTTT
j_call: TRBJ2-1; d_call: NA; v_call: TRBV5-1; clone_size: many; cdr3_aa: CASSRFLRNEQFF; cdr3_nt: TGCGCCAGCAGCCGTTTCCTACGGAATGAGCAGTTCTTC
j_call: TRBJ2-1; d_call: NA; v_call: TRBV5-4; clone_size: few; cdr3_aa: CASSPSLGRRYDEQFF; cdr3_nt: TGTGCCAGCAGCCCCTCTCTGGGCAGACGATACGATGAGCAGTTCTTC
j_call: TRBJ2-3; d_call: NA; v_call: TRBV7-2; clone_size: few; cdr3_aa: CASSFGGISTDTQYF; cdr3_nt: TGTGCCAGCAGCTTTGGGGGGATTAGCACAGATACGCAGTATTTT
j_call: TRBJ2-7; d_call: NA; v_call: TRBV4-1; clone_size: NA; cdr3_aa: CASSPLHTYEQYF; cdr3_nt: TGCGCCAGCAGCCCACTTCATACTTACGAGCAGTACTTC
j_call: TRBJ1-2; d_call: TRBD1; v_call: TRBV7-3; clone_size: few; cdr3_aa: CASSPSGQLNYGYTF; cdr3_nt: TGTGCCAGCAGCCCGTCGGGACAGCTTAACTATGGCTACACCTTC
j_call: TRBJ2-7; d_call: NA; v_call: TRBV12-3/TRBV12-4; clone_size: few; cdr3_aa: CASGLGSEQYF; cdr3_nt: TGTGCCAGCGGCCTGGGTTCCGAGCAGTACTTC
j_call: TRBJ1-1; d_call: NA; v_call: TRBV12-3/TRBV12-4; clone_size: NA; cdr3_aa: CASSLGVASNNEAFF; cdr3_nt: TGTGCCAGCAGTTTGGGGGTAGCTTCGAACAATGAAGCTTTCTTT
j_call: TRBJ2-5; d_call: TRBD2; v_call: TRBV20-1; clone_size: many; cdr3_aa: CSARAGENGDEQYF; cdr3_nt: TGCAGTGCCAGAGCGGGGGAAAACGGTGATGAGCAGTACTTC
j_call: TRBJ2-1; d_call: NA; v_call: TRBV24-1; clone_size: NA; cdr3_aa: CATSDGSNPLYNEQFF; cdr3_nt: TGTGCCACCAGTGATGGATCTAATCCCTTGTACAATGAGCAGTTCTTC
j_call: TRBJ1-4; d_call: NA; v_call: TRBV11-2; clone_size: once; cdr3_aa: CASSLVGSEKPFF; cdr3_nt: TGTGCCAGCAGCTTAGTGGGGAGTGAAAAACCGTTTTTT
j_call: TRBJ2-7; d_call: TRBD1; v_call: TRBV12-3/TRBV12-4; clone_size: NA; cdr3_aa: CASRTGQGSYEQYF; cdr3_nt: TGTGCCAGCAGGACGGGACAGGGCTCCTACGAGCAGTACTTC
j_call: TRBJ2-1; d_call: NA; v_call: TRBV5-5; clone_size: NA; cdr3_aa: CASSFIYGGEDEQFF; cdr3_nt: TGTGCCAGCAGCTTCATATATGGAGGGGAAGATGAGCAGTTCTTC
j_call: TRBJ2-3; d_call: TRBD2; v_call: TRBV4-1; clone_size: few; cdr3_aa: CASSQSRAGGGLTDTQYF; cdr3_nt: TGCGCCAGCAGCCAAAGCAGAGCGGGGGGCGGTCTCACAGATACGCAGTATTTT
j_call: TRBJ2-7; d_call: TRBD1; v_call: TRBV20-1; clone_size: many; cdr3_aa: CSARDLWTGGFSEQYF; cdr3_nt: TGCAGTGCTAGAGATTTATGGACAGGGGGCTTCTCCGAGCAGTACTTC
j_call: TRBJ2-5; d_call: NA; v_call: TRBV20-1; clone_size: few; cdr3_aa: CSARDVGGIKTQYF; cdr3_nt: TGCAGTGCTAGGGATGTAGGCGGTATAAAGACCCAGTACTTC
j_call: TRBJ2-3; d_call: TRBD1; v_call: TRBV7-2; clone_size: many; cdr3_aa: CASFPGTGTDTQYF; cdr3_nt: TGTGCCAGCTTTCCCGGGACAGGCACAGATACGCAGTATTTT
j_call: TRBJ2-7; d_call: NA; v_call: TRBV29-1; clone_size: many; cdr3_aa: CSVTYYGYEQYF; cdr3_nt: TGCAGCGTGACGTACTACGGGTACGAGCAGTACTTC
j_call: TRBJ2-1; d_call: NA; v_call: TRBV28; clone_size: NA; cdr3_aa: CASRLGTLSSYNEQFF; cdr3_nt: TGCGCCAGCAGACTAGGGACTCTTAGCTCCTACAATGAGCAGTTCTTC
j_call: TRBJ2-7; d_call: NA; v_call: TRBV15; clone_size: NA; cdr3_aa: CATRSGYEQYF; cdr3_nt: TGTGCCACCAGAAGTGGGTACGAGCAGTACTTC
j_call: TRBJ2-5; d_call: NA; v_call: TRBV5-6; clone_size: many; cdr3_aa: CASSLENKGLLYQETQYF; cdr3_nt: TGTGCCAGCAGCTTGGAGAACAAGGGTCTACTGTACCAAGAGACCCAGTACTTC
j_call: TRBJ2-3; d_call: TRBD2; v_call: TRBV7-9; clone_size: NA; cdr3_aa: CASSPPSGGAWFADTQYF; cdr3_nt: TGTGCCAGCAGCCCTCCCAGCGGGGGGGCCTGGTTTGCAGATACGCAGTATTTT